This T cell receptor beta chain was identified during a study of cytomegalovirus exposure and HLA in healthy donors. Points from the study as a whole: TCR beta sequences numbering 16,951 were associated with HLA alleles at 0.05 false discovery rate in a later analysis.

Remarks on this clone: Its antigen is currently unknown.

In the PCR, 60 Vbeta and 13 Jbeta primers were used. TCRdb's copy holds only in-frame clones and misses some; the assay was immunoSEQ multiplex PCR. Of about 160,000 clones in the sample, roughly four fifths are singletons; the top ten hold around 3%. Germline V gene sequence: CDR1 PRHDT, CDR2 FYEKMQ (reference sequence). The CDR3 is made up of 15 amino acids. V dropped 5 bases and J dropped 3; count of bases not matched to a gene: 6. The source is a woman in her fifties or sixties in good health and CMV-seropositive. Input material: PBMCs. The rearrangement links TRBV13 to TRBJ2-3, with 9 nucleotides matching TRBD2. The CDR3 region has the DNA TGTGCCAGCAGCAACGGACTAGCGAAAACAGATACGCAGTATTTT. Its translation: CASSNGLAKTDTQYF.